Below, 11 T cell receptor beta chains from the same sample are listed, as sequenced in a study of blood T cell repertoires in COVID-19. The protocol was immunoSEQ multiplex PCR, while the TCRdb copy is restricted to in-frame clones and leaves out a portion. Counted here are over 250,000 clones, over 80% occurring once; the ten biggest clones make up approximately 6%. The specimen sequenced was peripheral blood. These receptors came from a woman between 45 and 60 years old with COVID-19, enrolled during active disease.

The rearrangement links TRBV5-1 to TRBJ2-7, with a possible D match to TRBD1 (6 bases). CDR3 length equals 13 residues. The V and J ends lost 1 base and 4 bases respectively, with 9 bases between them. Germline loops: CDR1 SGHRS, CDR2 YFSETQ. CDR3 sequence: CASSLNREYEQYF. The CDR3 bases are TGCGCCAGCAGCTTGAACAGGGAATACGAGCAGTACTTC. The full variable domain, its missing parts supplied by reference TRBV5-1 and TRBJ2-7, is KAGVTQTPRYLIKTRGQQVTLSCSPISGHRSVSWYQQTPGQGLQFLFEYFSETQRNKGNFPGRFSGRQFSNSRSEMNVSTLELGDSALYLCASSLNREYEQYFGPGTRLTVT.

CDR3 sequence: CATQPTGLDTEAFF. The CDR3 nucleotides are TGTGCCACCCAGCCGACAGGGTTGGACACTGAAGCTTTCTTT. The genes are TRBV10-3 and TRBJ1-1; 7 bases agree with TRBD1. The V segment lost 10 bases and the J segment 3 bases; nucleotides outside the gene matches: 11. This CDR3 has 14 residues. Per germline, CDR1 ENHRY and CDR2 SYGVKD.

This chain uses TRBV7-9 with TRBJ1-6; TRBD1 might be the D (5 bases). The V gene lost 5 bases and the J gene lost 6 bases, with 11 bases spanning the gap. The germline CDR1 and CDR2 sequences are SEHNR and FQNEAQ (reference sequence). The CDR3 covers 14 residues. CDR3 in DNA: TGTGCCAGCAGCCAAATAGGGGCTAATTCACCCCTCCACTTT. Amino acids: CASSQIGANSPLHF.

The CDR3: CASSLDFGTDAGYGYTF. The CDR3 coding sequence is TGTGCCAGCAGCTTAGACTTCGGGACAGATGCAGGCTATGGCTACACCTTC. The rearrangement uses TRBV7-9 and TRBJ1-2, with 7 bases matching TRBD1. V lost 1 base to trimming and J lost 4 bases; unmatched junction nucleotides: 12. The germline gives CDR1 SEHNR, CDR2 FQNEAQ (reference sequence). The CDR3 consists of 17 residues.

CDR3 nucleotide sequence: TGTGCCAGCAGTTTCCGGGGTTCCAACACCGGGGAGCTGTTTTTT. It specifies CASSFRGSNTGELFF. The rearrangement joins TRBV27 to TRBJ2-2; TRBD2 is a possible D gene (5 bases). The CDR3 length is 15 residues. The V end was cut by 3 bases, the J end by 2 bases, with 10 bases between. Germline CDR1 and CDR2: MNHEY and SMNVEV (reference sequence).

The gene calls are TRBV6-5 and TRBJ1-5, with 11 bases identical to TRBD1. The CDR3 length is 15 residues. V lost 7 bases, J lost 3 bases, and 5 bases stayed unmatched. Germline V CDR1 and CDR2: MNHEY, SVGAGI. CDR3 nucleotides: TGTGCCAGCATTGGGACAGGGGGTGTCAATCAGCCCCAGCATTTT. Protein: CASIGTGGVNQPQHF.

This rearrangement joins TRBV12-5 to TRBJ2-1, with a tentative D call TRBD1 (5 bases). Germline CDR1 is LGHNT and CDR2 is FRNRAP. The CDR3 is 17 residues long. V lost 7 bases, J lost 0 bases, and 19 bases lay in between. CDR3 DNA sequence: TGTGCTAGTGCTACCTACAGGACCGGTACCTCCTACAATGAGCAGTTCTTC. Translated, it gives CASATYRTGTSYNEQFF.

This clone has only one observation. CDR3 in DNA: TGTGCCAGCAGCGACATGACGGGAGGGCCGGGTTACGAGCAGTACTTC. Protein sequence: CASSDMTGGPGYEQYF. The J gene is TRBJ2-7, the V gene TRBV9; the match to TRBD2 covers 8 bases. After removal of 3 bases from V and 4 bases from J, the junction contained 12 bases not matched to a gene. Germline V lookup: CDR1 SGDLS, CDR2 YYNGEE. This CDR3 has 16 residues.

The CDR3 sequence: CASSQEGLAGTYEQYF. For the CDR3, the DNA is TGTGCCAGCAGCCAAGAAGGACTAGCGGGAACCTACGAGCAGTACTTC. The V and J genes are TRBV3-1 (or the pseudogene TRBV3-2) and TRBJ2-7; TRBD2 aligns across 12 bases. Trimming took 0 bases from V and 2 from J; bases not matched to a gene: 2. The CDR3 extends over 16 amino acids. Germline CDR1 LGHDT, CDR2 YNNKEL (reference sequence).

The V and J genes are TRBV11-3 and TRBJ2-3; a possible D gene is TRBD2 (6 bases). The germline V gene encodes CDR1 SGHNT and CDR2 YENEEA. V was trimmed by 0 bases and J by 2 bases, leaving 12 bases between them. The CDR3 spans 16 residues. The CDR3 coding sequence is TGTGCCAGCAGCTTAGATGGAAGCGGGTACACAGATACGCAGTATTTT. Encoded protein: CASSLDGSGYTDTQYF.

The rearrangement uses TRBV7-9 and TRBJ2-3; D possibly corresponds to TRBD1 (5 bases). Germline lookup yields CDR1 SEHNR and CDR2 FQNEAQ (reference sequence). The length of the CDR3 is 16 residues. V lost 2 bases and J 1 base, leaving 13 bases between the germline ends. The CDR3 reads CASSLSQGRGTDTQYF. As DNA, the CDR3 is TGTGCCAGCAGCTTATCCCAGGGTAGAGGCACAGATACGCAGTATTTT.